The present T cell receptor (beta chain) was sequenced within a study of early T cells in non-severe SARS-CoV-2 infection. The overall study: Whole-blood bulk RNA, unsorted, was sequenced, and chains were unpaired. Points from the study as a whole: The study's VDJdb matching favored anti-spike CD8 responses and missed private and CD4 specificities.

TCRdb reprocessed the 5' RACE reads via MiXCR and lists one record per CDR3 protein. The sample has over 60,000 distinct CDR3 sequences, roughly 9.1% seen once. This clonotype was recorded a few times. Antigen unknown. V trimming: 5 bases; J trimming: 9 bases; junction bases outside the gene matches: 4. The CDR3 has 14 amino acids. CDR1 is SGHTA and CDR2 is FQGNSA in the germline V gene. The specimen comprised whole blood, sampled at baseline. This receptor was obtained from an adult who was a healthcare worker with PCR-confirmed SARS-CoV-2 infection or an uninfected control (not recorded which). V gene TRBV7-2 combines with J gene TRBJ1-6; 10 nucleotides align to TRBD1. The CDR3 DNA reads TGTGCCAGCAGCCTGTGGACAGGGGGTTCACCCCTCCACTTT. This codes for CASSLWTGGSPLHF.